The 9 T cell receptor beta chains given below trace back to one sample, sequenced in a study of blood T cell repertoires in COVID-19. The table came from immunoSEQ multiplex PCR; TCRdb's copy has only in-frame clones and leaves some out. The sample contains under 100,000 clones, around 90% of which appear only once. The sample was peripheral blood. The receptors stem from a man aged 60-69 years with COVID-19, enrolled during active disease.

The chain joins TRBV14 to TRBJ1-2; 9 bases match TRBD1. CDR1 and CDR2 (germline): SGHDN, FVKESK. The CDR3 loop spans 15 amino acids. The V segment lost 4 bases and the J segment 6 bases; nucleotides outside the gene matches: 9. The CDR3 sequence: CASSRFTGGDDGYTF. The DNA for the CDR3 is TGTGCCAGCAGCCGGTTCACAGGGGGCGATGATGGCTACACCTTC. Full variable domain (outside the CDR3, taken from reference TRBV14 and TRBJ1-2): EAGVTQFPSHSVIEKGQTVTLRCDPISGHDNLYWYRRVMGKEIKFLLHFVKESKQDESGMPNNRFLAERTGGTYSTLKVQPAELEDSGVYFCASSRFTGGDDGYTFGSGTRLTVV.

V and J are TRBV5-1 and TRBJ1-4, with TRBD1 as a possible D gene (6 bases). The CDR3 totals 15 residues. The ends were cut back, 3 bases at V and 7 bases at J, with 16 bases in the middle. Germline V gene sequence: CDR1 SGHRS, CDR2 YFSETQ. Here the CDR3 reads CASSSVPGHFEKLFF. The CDR3 region has the DNA TGCGCCAGCAGCTCCGTCCCGGGACATTTTGAAAAACTGTTTTTT.

This rearrangement joins TRBV5-1 to TRBJ2-7, with TRBD2 matching over 8 bases. V was clipped by 5 bases and J by 0 bases; unmatched bases: 4. Germline loops: CDR1 SGHRS, CDR2 YFSETQ. This CDR3 has 14 amino acids. CDR3 sequence reads: CASRRAGGSYEQYF. The DNA of the CDR3 is TGCGCCAGCAGGCGGGCGGGAGGCTCCTACGAGCAGTACTTC.

V and J are TRBV19 and TRBJ1-4; possible D gene TRBD1, 5 bases. The CDR3 sequence is 14 residues long. V was shortened by 1 base and J by 7 bases, with 10 bases between the two germline ends. CDR1 LNHDA and CDR2 SQIVND come from the germline V gene (reference sequence). The CDR3 loop is CASSIGREGEKLFF. The CDR3 DNA reads as TGTGCCAGTAGTATAGGCAGGGAGGGTGAAAAACTGTTTTTT.

The chain employs TRBV6-1 and TRBJ1-1, with 7 bases lining up with TRBD1. Germline values: CDR1 MNHNS, CDR2 SASEGT. The CDR3 contains 17 residues. The junction had 9 bases not matched to a gene; V was cut back by 0 bases and J by 2 bases. CDR3 sequence reads: CASSEAAAGGENTEAFF. CDR3 DNA sequence: TGTGCCAGCAGTGAAGCGGCGGCAGGGGGTGAAAACACTGAAGCTTTCTTT.

The gene calls are TRBV6-5 and TRBJ2-2, with D possibly being TRBD1 (5 bases). The CDR3 contains 12 residues. Trimming removed 8 bases from V and 3 bases from J, with 7 bases in between. Per the germline V gene, CDR1 is MNHEY and CDR2 is SVGAGI. CDR3 sequence: CASQGDTGELFF. The CDR3, as DNA: TGTGCCAGCCAAGGGGACACCGGGGAGCTGTTTTTT.

The chain carries TRBV4-1 and TRBJ2-5; 10 nucleotides agree with TRBD2. The CDR3 sequence is 16 residues long. The J segment lost 9 bases and the V segment lost 5 bases, leaving 15 bases of the junction unmatched. The germline gives CDR1 MGHRA, CDR2 YSYEKL. The CDR3 here is CASSSRLAGRPGAQYF. DNA for the CDR3: TGCGCCAGCAGCTCCCGACTAGCGGGCCGTCCGGGCGCCCAGTACTTC.

V is TRBV4-2 and J is TRBJ1-6; 7 bases map to TRBD1. From germline, CDR1 is LGHNA and CDR2 YNFKEQ. V lost 3 bases, J lost 3 bases, and 2 bases stayed unmatched. This CDR3 has 15 residues. The CDR3 bases are TGTGCCAGCAGCCAGGGGACAGTCTATAATTCACCCCTCCACTTT. Amino acid sequence: CASSQGTVYNSPLHF.

This clone appeared once. The V gene is TRBV11-2, the J gene TRBJ1-2, with 9 bases matching TRBD1. Trimming removed 5 bases from V and 4 bases from J; junction bases left unmatched: 5. CDR3 length equals 14 residues. The germline CDR1 and CDR2 sequences are SGHAT and FQNNGV. The CDR3 sequence is CASSVGQGTYGYTF. Written as DNA, the CDR3 is TGTGCCAGCAGCGTGGGACAGGGAACCTATGGCTACACCTTC.